This T cell receptor (beta chain) was recovered during a study of T-cell memory formation after mild COVID-19. Amplification by 5'RACE using constant-segment primers produced TCR alpha and TCR beta cDNA libraries that carried sample barcodes and UMIs. TCRdb re-derived calls from the 5' RACE reads in MiXCR, one entry per CDR3 protein. The sample includes about half a million distinct CDR3 sequences, 15% to 20% of them seen just once. In its sample, this clonotype was seen a few times. Trimming took 3 bases from V and 5 from J; bases not matched to a gene: 5. The CDR3 contains 14 residues. CDR1 is SGHTA and CDR2 is FQGNSA in the germline V gene.

This clonotype was sampled from an adult woman who had mild COVID-19 (a few samples of this study predate the infection). Cell type and time point are not known. The specimen sequenced was PBMCs or a T cell subset sorted from them (not recorded which). The J gene is TRBJ2-5, the V gene TRBV7-2; TRBD1 matches at 8 bases. DNA of the CDR3: TGTGCCAGCAGCTTCCAGGGGGCACTGGAGACCCAGTACTTC. This encodes CASSFQGALETQYF. Filled out from reference TRBV7-2 and TRBJ2-5, the complete variable domain reads GAGVSQSPSNKVTEKGKDVELRCDPISGHTALYWYRQSLGQGLEFLIYFQGNSAPDKSGLPSDRFSAERTGGSVSTLTIQRTQQEDSAVYLCASSFQGALETQYFGPGTRLLVL.